This T cell receptor beta chain came from a study of technical replicates of blood from a few donors. The CDR3 has 17 amino acids. The germline gives CDR1 SQVTM, CDR2 ANQGSEA. Trimming shortened V by 5 bases and J by 0 bases, and 17 bases separated the two germline ends. Assay used: immunoSEQ multiplex PCR; TCRdb lists only in-frame clones, some missing. The table records about 88,000 clones, about 90% of them present only once. V gene TRBV29-1 combines with J gene TRBJ2-6, with D tentatively TRBD1 (6 bases). Specimen: T cells isolated from PBMCs. The clonotype comes from a human donor in good health. The CDR3 region has the DNA TGCAGCGTTACTACGAGACAGGTTAGCTCTGGGGCCAACGTCCTGACTTTC. Amino acids: CSVTTRQVSSGANVLTF.